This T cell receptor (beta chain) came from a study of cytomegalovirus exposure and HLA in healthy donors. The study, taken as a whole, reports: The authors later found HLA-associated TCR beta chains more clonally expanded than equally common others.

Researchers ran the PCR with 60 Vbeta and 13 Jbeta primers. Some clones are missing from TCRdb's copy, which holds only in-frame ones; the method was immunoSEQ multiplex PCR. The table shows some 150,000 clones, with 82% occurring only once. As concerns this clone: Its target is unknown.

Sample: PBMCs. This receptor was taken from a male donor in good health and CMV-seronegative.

CDR3 DNA: TGCGCCAGCAAGCGGGGAGGGGGTATTCACTACGAGCAGTACTTC. It encodes CASKRGGGIHYEQYF. The V gene is TRBV10-1, the J gene TRBJ2-5, with D possibly matching TRBD2 (7 bases). The J call is uncertain, as TRBJ2-7 better fits the DNA end. The CDR3 totals 15 residues. The germline CDR1 and CDR2 sequences are WNHNN and SYGVQD (reference sequence).